This T cell receptor beta chain originates from a study of persistence of HIV-infected CD4 T cells. Sequencing used immunoSEQ version 4 in survey mode. Clones were read by immunoSEQ multiplex PCR, and TCRdb kept only the in-frame ones, dropping some. Here the sample spans 30,000 to 35,000 clones, around 82% being singletons. As regards this clone: Its antigen is unknown.

The stimulus was an HIV-1 Gag 15-mer peptide pool, around 1.1 ug/peptide/mL. CD40L/CD69 double-negative CD45RO-high memory CD4+ T cells were collected. Donors had undetectable plasma HIV-1 RNA, under 50 copies/mL, for 4+ years. Study observations and caveats: Proviral oligoclonality tracked with TCR oligoclonality within the same sorted cells. Antigen-responding cells were enriched for degenerate expanded CDR3beta sequences. Compared with CD3/CD28-stimulated cells, CMV- and Gag-responding cells showed lower TCRbeta richness.

The CDR3 runs 14 residues. Germline CDR1 is SGHTA and CDR2 is FQGNSA. The V end lost 1 base, the J end lost 5 bases, and 10 bases lay between the germline ends. This receptor was taken from an adult woman with HIV who was CMV-seropositive. The rearrangement uses TRBV7-2 and TRBJ2-3, with TRBD1 as a possible D gene (5 bases). Sequencing was performed on CD4+ T cells sorted from PBMCs after roughly 17-hour stimulation, taken from a patient who received antiretroviral therapy. The CDR3 sequence: CASSLEGARDTQYF. CDR3 DNA: TGTGCCAGCAGCTTAGAAGGGGCCAGAGATACGCAGTATTTT.